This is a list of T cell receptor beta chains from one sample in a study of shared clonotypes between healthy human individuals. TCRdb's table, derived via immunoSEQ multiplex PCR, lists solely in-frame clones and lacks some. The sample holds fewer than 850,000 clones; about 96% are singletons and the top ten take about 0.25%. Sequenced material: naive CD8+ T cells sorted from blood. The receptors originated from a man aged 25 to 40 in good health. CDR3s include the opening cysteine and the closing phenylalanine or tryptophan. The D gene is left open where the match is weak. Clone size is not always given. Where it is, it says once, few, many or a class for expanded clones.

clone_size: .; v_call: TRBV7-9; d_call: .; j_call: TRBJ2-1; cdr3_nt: TGTGCCAGCAGCCTCAGTACAATGGAGCAGTTCTTC; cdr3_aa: CASSLSTMEQFF
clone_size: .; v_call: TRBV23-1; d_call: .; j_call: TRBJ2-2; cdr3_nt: TGCGCCAGCATTTTCAAACCCACCACTTACACCGGGGAGCTGTTTTTT; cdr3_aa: CASIFKPTTYTGELFF
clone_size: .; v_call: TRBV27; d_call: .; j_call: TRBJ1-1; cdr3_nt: TGTGCCAGCAGTCGCCCGCCGCGGCGAGCTTTCTTT; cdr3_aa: CASSRPPRRAFF
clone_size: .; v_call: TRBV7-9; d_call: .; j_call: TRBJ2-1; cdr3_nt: TGTGCAACCGATGGTGAGCAGTTCTTC; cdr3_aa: CATDGEQFF
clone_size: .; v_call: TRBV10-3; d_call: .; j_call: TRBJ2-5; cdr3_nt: TGTGCCATCAGGACCCAAGAGACCCAGTACTTC; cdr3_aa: CAIRTQETQYF
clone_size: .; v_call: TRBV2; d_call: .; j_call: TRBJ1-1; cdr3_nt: TGTGCCACCAGGCTCCCTACTGAAGCTTTCTTT; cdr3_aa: CATRLPTEAFF
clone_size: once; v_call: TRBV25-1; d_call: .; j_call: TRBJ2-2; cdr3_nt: TGTGCCAGCAGTGAGCAAGGGGCCGGGGAGCTGTTTTTT; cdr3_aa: CASSEQGAGELFF
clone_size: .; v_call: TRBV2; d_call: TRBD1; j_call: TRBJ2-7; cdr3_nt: TGTGCCAGCAGTGATGCTCAGGGGGTCTACGAGCAGTACTTC; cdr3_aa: CASSDAQGVYEQYF
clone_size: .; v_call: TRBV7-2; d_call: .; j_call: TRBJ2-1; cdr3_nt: TGTGCCAGCAGCTTATTAAGGGGCGCCAGCTCCTACAATGAGCAGTTCTTC; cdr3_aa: CASSLLRGASSYNEQFF
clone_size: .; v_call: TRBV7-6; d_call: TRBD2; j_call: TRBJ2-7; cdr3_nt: TGTGCCAGCAGCGGGACTAGCGGGAGGGCCTACTACGAGCAGTACTTC; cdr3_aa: CASSGTSGRAYYEQYF
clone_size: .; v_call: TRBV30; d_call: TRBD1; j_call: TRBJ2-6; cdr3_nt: TGTGCCGGGACAACAGGGGCCGGGGCCAACGTCCTGACTTTC; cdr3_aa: CAGTTGAGANVLTF
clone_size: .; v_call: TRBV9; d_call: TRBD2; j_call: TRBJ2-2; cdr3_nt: TGTGCCAGCAGCGTCGGACTAGCGGGAGATAACGGGGAGCTGTTTTTT; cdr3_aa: CASSVGLAGDNGELFF
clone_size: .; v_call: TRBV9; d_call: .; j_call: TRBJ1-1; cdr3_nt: TGTGCCAGCAGCGTAGTTGGGGGGAACACTGAAGCTTTCTTT; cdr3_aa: CASSVVGGNTEAFF
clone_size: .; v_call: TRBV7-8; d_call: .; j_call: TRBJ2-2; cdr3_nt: TGTGCCAGCAGCTTATTAGATACCGGGGAGCTGTTTTTT; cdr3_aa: CASSLLDTGELFF
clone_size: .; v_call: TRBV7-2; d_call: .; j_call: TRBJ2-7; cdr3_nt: TGTGCCAGCAGCTCGCCGACTAGTTCCTACGAGCAGTACTTC; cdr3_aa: CASSSPTSSYEQYF
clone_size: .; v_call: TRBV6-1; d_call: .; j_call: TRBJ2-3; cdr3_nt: TGTGCCAGCAGAGTACGAAGCACAGATACGCAGTATTTT; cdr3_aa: CASRVRSTDTQYF
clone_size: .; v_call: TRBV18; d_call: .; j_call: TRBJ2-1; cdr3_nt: TGTGCCAGCTCACCTCAGGACAGAGGATCCTACAATGAGCAGTTCTTC; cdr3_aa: CASSPQDRGSYNEQFF
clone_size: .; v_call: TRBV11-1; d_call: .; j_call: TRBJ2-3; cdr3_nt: TGTGCCAGCAGAGGAAGGGCCTTCAGGGATACGCAGTATTTT; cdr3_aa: CASRGRAFRDTQYF
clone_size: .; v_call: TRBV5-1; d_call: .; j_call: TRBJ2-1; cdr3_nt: TGCGCCAGCAGCCCACGGATGGGGGGCAAGGAGCAGTTCTTC; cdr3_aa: CASSPRMGGKEQFF
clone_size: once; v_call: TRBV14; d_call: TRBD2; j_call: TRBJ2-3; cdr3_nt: TGTGCCAGCAGCCATCATACTAGCGGGAGGGACACAGATACGCAGTATTTT; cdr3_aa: CASSHHTSGRDTDTQYF
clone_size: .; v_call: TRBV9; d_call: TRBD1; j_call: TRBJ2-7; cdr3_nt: TGTGCCAGCAGCGTAGGTTTGGGACAGAACGAGCAGTACTTC; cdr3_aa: CASSVGLGQNEQYF
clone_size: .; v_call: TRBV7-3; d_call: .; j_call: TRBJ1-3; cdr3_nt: TGTGCCAGCAGCTCCGGGACACCCGGAAACACCATATATTTT; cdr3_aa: CASSSGTPGNTIYF
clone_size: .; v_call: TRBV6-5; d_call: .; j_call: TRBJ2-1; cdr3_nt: TGTGCCAGCAGTTACTCGCGTCGGAGCTCCTACAATGAGCAGTTCTTC; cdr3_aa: CASSYSRRSSYNEQFF
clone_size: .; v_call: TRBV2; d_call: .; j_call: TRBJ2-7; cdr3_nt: TGTGCCAGCATATTCAGGGAAGGCTACGAGCAGTACTTC; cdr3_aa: CASIFREGYEQYF